The 9 T cell receptor beta chains in this list originate from one sample, sequenced in a study of Ad26.COV2.S vaccination and SARS-CoV-2 variants. Repertoires were generated with immunoSEQ multiplex PCR, while TCRdb's copy carries only in-frame clones and drops some. The sample holds 250,000 to 300,000 clones; 80% to 90% are singletons and the top ten take about 3.6%. Treatment described: some 20 received Ad26.COV2.S at low or high dose, single or two shots; five or six received placebo; per-sample allocation not given. Collection of the samples took place on day 63 after the first injection of vaccine or placebo. Sequences were derived from peripheral blood, sampled in a trial of Ad26.COV2.S vaccine versus placebo. Receptor source: a person between 18 and 60 years old who received the Ad26.COV2.S COVID-19 vaccine or a placebo.

The sample holds a few counts of this clone. This chain joins TRBV5-1 and TRBJ1-6, with 7 positions matching TRBD1. The junction had 11 bases not matched to a gene; V was cut back by 5 bases and J by 9 bases. The CDR3 length is 15 residues. Germline V gene lookup returns CDR1 SGHRS and CDR2 YFSETQ. The CDR3 DNA reads TGCGCCAGCAGTTCGGTAACAGGGGTGGGTTCACCCCTCCACTTT. As protein: CASSSVTGVGSPLHF.

The chain combines TRBV18 with TRBJ1-1; D may be TRBD1 (5 bases). This CDR3 is built from 15 residues. CDR1 and CDR2 (germline): KGHSH, LQKENI. V lost 1 base and J lost 6, with 15 bases in between. CDR3 sequence reads: CASSPQRGRGSEAFF. CDR3 in DNA: TGTGCCAGCTCACCACAACGGGGGAGGGGTTCTGAAGCTTTCTTT. The full variable domain, with the rest looked up from reference TRBV18 and TRBJ1-1, is NAGVMQNPRHLVRRRGQEARLRCSPMKGHSHVYWYRQLPEEGLKFMVYLQKENIIDESGMPKERFSAEFPKEGPSILRIQQVVRGDSAAYFCASSPQRGRGSEAFFGQGTRLTVV.

CDR3 sequence: CASSFMGYQPQHF. In DNA form, the CDR3 reads TGTGCCAGCAGTTTTATGGGTTATCAGCCCCAGCATTTT. This chain uses TRBV12-3 or TRBV12-4 with TRBJ1-5; D remains unclear. V lost 3 bases to trimming and J lost 5 bases, with 8 bases between them. CDR3 size: 13 residues.

V is TRBV7-9 and J is TRBJ2-1, with D possibly matching TRBD1 (6 bases). Trimming cost V 1 base and J 8 bases, with 12 bases left between them. CDR3 length: 14 residues. Germline CDR1 and CDR2: SEHNR and FQNEAQ (reference sequence). The CDR3 is CASSLGQVRDEQFF. The DNA for the CDR3 is TGTGCCAGCAGCTTAGGACAGGTCAGGGATGAGCAGTTCTTC.

The chain employs TRBV3-1 (or the pseudogene TRBV3-2) and TRBJ2-7; 10 bases are a match to TRBD2. CDR1 and CDR2 from the germline V gene are LGHDT and YNNKEL (reference sequence). V lost 2 bases and J lost 6; bases outside the gene matches: 4. The CDR3 consists of 14 residues. CDR3 region: CASSQFSGGAEQYF. The CDR3 region has the DNA TGTGCCAGCAGCCAATTCAGCGGGGGGGCCGAGCAGTACTTC.

V and J are TRBV6-5 and TRBJ1-2; D might be TRBD1 (6 bases). V gave up 2 bases and J gave up 4 bases, with 11 bases separating them. Germline V gene lookup returns CDR1 MNHEY and CDR2 SVGAGI. The CDR3 is 14 amino acids. As DNA, the CDR3 is TGTGCCAGCAGTTACCTGGGACAAGGCTATGGCTACACCTTC. This gives the protein CASSYLGQGYGYTF.

The chain uses TRBV5-1 and TRBJ1-2, with D possibly being TRBD1 (5 bases). The CDR3 totals 14 residues. V lost 7 bases, J lost 6 bases, and 19 bases lay in between. The germline gives CDR1 SGHRS, CDR2 YFSETQ. CDR3 amino acids: CASGRDGTPHGYTF. The CDR3 region has the DNA TGCGCCAGCGGGAGGGACGGAACCCCTCATGGCTACACCTTC. Full variable domain (remainder filled in from reference TRBV5-1 and TRBJ1-2): KAGVTQTPRYLIKTRGQQVTLSCSPISGHRSVSWYQQTPGQGLQFLFEYFSETQRNKGNFPGRFSGRQFSNSRSEMNVSTLELGDSALYLCASGRDGTPHGYTFGSGTRLTVV.

The chain recombines TRBV5-1 with TRBJ1-4, with a possible D match to TRBD1 (5 bases). V lost 7 bases and J 7 bases, leaving 17 bases between the germline ends. The germline V gene has CDR1 SGHRS and CDR2 YFSETQ. The CDR3 contains 14 residues. CDR3 protein: CASSPGGPSEKLFF. The CDR3 DNA is TGCGCCAGCTCCCCCGGGGGTCCAAGTGAAAAACTGTTTTTT.

The CDR3 coding sequence is TGTGCCAGCAGTCCCAGTGGAACTAACTATGGCTACACCTTC. Translating it yields CASSPSGTNYGYTF. The chain carries TRBV6-2 or TRBV6-3 and TRBJ1-2; D not resolved. Germline V gives CDR1 MNHEY, CDR2 SVGEGT. The CDR3 has 14 amino acids. The V end lost 5 bases, the J end lost 0 bases, and 10 bases lay between the germline ends.